The following is a TCR beta chain sequence with its context. Its antigen is not identified. This entry is derived from a study of cytomegalovirus exposure and HLA in healthy donors. General study findings and limits: Immune exposure information comprised only CMV serostatus. Highly shared variants forming one cluster were likely a sequencing artifact.

Both 60 Vbeta primers and 13 Jbeta primers went into the PCR. In the authors' workflow: A later analysis counted around 80 million unique TCR beta chains, some 11 million shared. Measured with immunoSEQ multiplex PCR; TCRdb has only the in-frame clones, and not every one. V, J and clone size are taken as reported in that table, and D and trimming were inferred from the DNA itself. The data hold about 160,000 clones, with approximately 80% observed a single time. The germline gives CDR1 SGHRS, CDR2 YFSETQ. The CDR3 contains 15 residues. Sequenced: PBMCs. V gene TRBV5-1 combines with J gene TRBJ2-5, with 9 bases that match TRBD1. The DNA end is a closer match to TRBJ2-7, so the J assignment may be wrong. The origin of this receptor is a woman in her twenties or thirties in good health and CMV-seronegative. CDR3 coding DNA: TGCGCCAGCAGCTTGGCCGGGACAGGGCTTTACGAGCAGTACTTC. Protein: CASSLAGTGLYEQYF.